This T cell receptor (beta chain) was recorded in a study of shared clonotypes between healthy human individuals. About the research overall: Each donor's CD4 naive and CD4 memory cells filled three plates apiece, CD8 naive two, and CD8 memory one.

The CDR3 consists of 17 residues. Germline CDR1 MDHEN, CDR2 SYDVKM. V lost 1 base and J 6 bases, leaving 22 bases between the germline ends. Only one count was recorded for this clone. Naive CD8 cells lacked CD45RO and underwent positive selection for CCR7, leaving out terminally differentiated effector memory CD45RA+ cells. Participating donors were healthy, HIV-negative adults free of recent acute infections or vaccinations. Across several immunoSEQ plates, the genomic DNA of each subset was split evenly. Generated by immunoSEQ multiplex PCR, the TCRdb table keeps only in-frame clones and is missing some. Among under 1 million clones listed, 90% to 98% were seen once.

The rearrangement links TRBV28 to TRBJ2-7, with unresolved D. This TCR came from a man aged 30 to 39 in good health. Material for sequencing was naive CD8+ T cells sorted from blood. CDR3 nucleotide sequence: TGTGCCAGCAGTTTATTAACTACCGCGAAAGTCACGATCGAGCAGTACTTC. Amino acids: CASSLLTTAKVTIEQYF.